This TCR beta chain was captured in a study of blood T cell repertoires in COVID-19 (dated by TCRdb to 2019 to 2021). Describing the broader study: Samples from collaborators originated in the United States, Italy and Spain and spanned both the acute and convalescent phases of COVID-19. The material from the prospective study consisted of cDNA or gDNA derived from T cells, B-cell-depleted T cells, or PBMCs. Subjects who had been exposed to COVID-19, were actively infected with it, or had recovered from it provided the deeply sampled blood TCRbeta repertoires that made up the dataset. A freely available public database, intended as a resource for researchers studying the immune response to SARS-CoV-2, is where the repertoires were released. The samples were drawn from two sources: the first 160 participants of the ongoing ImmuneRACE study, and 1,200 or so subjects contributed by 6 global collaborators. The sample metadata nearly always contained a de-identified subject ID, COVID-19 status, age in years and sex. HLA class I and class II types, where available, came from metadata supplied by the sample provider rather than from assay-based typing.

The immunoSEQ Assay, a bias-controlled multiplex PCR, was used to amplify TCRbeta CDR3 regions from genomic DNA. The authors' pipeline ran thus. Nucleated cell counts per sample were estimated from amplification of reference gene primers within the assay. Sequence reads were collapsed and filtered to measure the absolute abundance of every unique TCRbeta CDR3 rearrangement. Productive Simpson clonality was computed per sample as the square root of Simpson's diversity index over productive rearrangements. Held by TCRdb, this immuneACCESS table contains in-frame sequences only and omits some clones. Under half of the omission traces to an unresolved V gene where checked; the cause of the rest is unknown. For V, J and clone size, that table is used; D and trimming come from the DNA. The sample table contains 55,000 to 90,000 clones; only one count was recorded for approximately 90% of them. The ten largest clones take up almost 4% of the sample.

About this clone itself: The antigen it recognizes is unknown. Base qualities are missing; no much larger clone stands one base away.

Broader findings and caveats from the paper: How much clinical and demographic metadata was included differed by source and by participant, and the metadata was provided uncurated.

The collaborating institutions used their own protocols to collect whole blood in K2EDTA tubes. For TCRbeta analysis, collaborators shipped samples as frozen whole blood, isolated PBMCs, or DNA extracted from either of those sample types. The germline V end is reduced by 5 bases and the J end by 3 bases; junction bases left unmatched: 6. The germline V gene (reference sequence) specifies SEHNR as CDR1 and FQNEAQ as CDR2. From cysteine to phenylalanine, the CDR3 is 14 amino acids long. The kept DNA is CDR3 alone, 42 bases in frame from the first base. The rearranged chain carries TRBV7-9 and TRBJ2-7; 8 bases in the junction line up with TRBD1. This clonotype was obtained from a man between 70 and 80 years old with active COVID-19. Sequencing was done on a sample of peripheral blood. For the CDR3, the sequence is CASSLQDRDYEQYF. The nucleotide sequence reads TGTGCCAGCAGCCTTCAGGACAGGGACTACGAGCAGTACTTC. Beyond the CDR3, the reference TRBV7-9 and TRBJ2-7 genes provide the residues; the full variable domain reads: DTGVSQNPRHKITKRGQNVTFRCDPISEHNRLYWYRQTLGQGPEFLTYFQNEAQLEKSRLLSDRFSAERPKGSFSTLEIQRTEQGDSAMYLCASSLQDRDYEQYFGPGTRLTVT.